This T cell receptor (beta chain) appears in the sequencing data of a study of vaccination effects on CD4 cells after COVID-19. Study-wide background: Post-vaccine specimens were collected at a median of 72 days following the second dose.

Under the ViraFEST assay, PBMC were stimulated with viral peptide pools so that antigen-specific CD4+ T cells expanded. Sequencing was performed afterwards. CD4+ T cell isolation took place after 10 days of culture. The vaccine given was either BNT162b2 or mRNA-1273, in two doses. The CDR3 totals 15 residues. CDR1 MNHEY and CDR2 SMNVEV come from the germline V gene (reference sequence). Trimming removed 5 bases at V and 4 bases at J, with 15 bases between. Notes on this clone: The antigen remains unidentified.

The table came from immunoSEQ multiplex PCR; TCRdb's copy has only in-frame clones and leaves some out. The table has around 32,000 clones, around 70% seen once. The specimen comprised CD4+ T cells from PBMCs cultured with HCoV-229E spike peptides, sampled after COVID-19 vaccination. The source is a human donor who received a COVID-19 vaccine. V and J are TRBV27 and TRBJ2-1; D possibly corresponds to TRBD2 (5 bases). This chain's CDR3 is CASSINGVRYNEQFF. CDR3 DNA sequence: TGTGCCAGCAGTATAAACGGGGTCCGATACAATGAGCAGTTCTTC.